The 6 T cell receptor beta chains below all came from one sample that was sequenced in a study of cytomegalovirus exposure and HLA in healthy donors. Primers: 60 Vbeta forward and 13 Jbeta reverse. Clones were read by immunoSEQ multiplex PCR, and TCRdb kept only the in-frame ones, dropping some. The table has fewer than 250,000 clones, roughly 83% seen once; the top ten hold 1.4%. Source material: PBMCs. The receptors originated from a girl between 10 and 17 years old in good health and CMV-seronegative.

The chain couples TRBV19 to TRBJ1-1; 7 bases agree with TRBD1. The CDR3 is made up of 17 amino acids. Germline CDR1 is LNHDA and CDR2 is SQIVND (reference sequence). V shed 5 bases, J shed 0 bases, and the junction held 12 bases outside the gene matches. For the CDR3, the DNA is TGTGCCAGTAGTTCCTGGTCCCGGGACAGAGTGAACACTGAAGCTTTCTTT. This sequence encodes CASSSWSRDRVNTEAFF.

The chain recombines TRBV6-5 with TRBJ2-1; no definite D call. The CDR3 covers 15 residues. Germline values: CDR1 MNHEY, CDR2 SVGAGI. Deletions cut 2 bases from V and 9 bases from J, with 17 bases between. The CDR3 coding sequence is TGTGCCAGCAGTTACGACGGCGGTAAAGGTGGTGAGCAGTTCTTC. It is translated as CASSYDGGKGGEQFF.

The CDR3 protein is CASSKAGVAGAAHENEQYF. In DNA form, the CDR3 reads TGTGCCAGCAGCAAAGCTGGGGTAGCGGGGGCTGCCCACGAGAACGAGCAGTACTTC. J is TRBJ2-7 and V is TRBV21-1; the DNA was not compared with TRBD2, the D call given in the table. TRBV21-1 is noted as a pseudogene. CDR3 length equals 19 residues.

The chain employs TRBV27 and TRBJ2-2, with TRBD2 matching 9 bases. The CDR3 has 14 amino acids. Germline trimming cut 10 bases from V and 6 bases from J; bases unmatched to any gene: 9. From germline, CDR1 is MNHEY and CDR2 SMNVEV (reference sequence). The CDR3 DNA follows: TGTGCCACCATAGCGGGAGATTTTCCCGGGGAGCTGTTTTTT. This sequence encodes CATIAGDFPGELFF.

The V and J genes are TRBV4-2 and TRBJ2-5; TRBD2 matches 10 bases. The germline CDR1 and CDR2 sequences are LGHNA and YNFKEQ. V was clipped by 1 base and J by 10 bases; unmatched bases: 15. This CDR3 is 17 amino acids long. This CDR3 reads CASSQGSLGGTSDDQYF. The DNA for the CDR3 is TGTGCCAGCAGCCAAGGCAGTCTAGGAGGGACTAGCGATGACCAGTACTTC.

This chain connects TRBV18 to TRBJ1-2; D perhaps matches TRBD1 (6 bases). This CDR3 region has 14 residues. Germline CDR1 reads KGHSH; CDR2 reads LQKENI. V shed 4 bases and J shed 5 bases, with 14 bases lying between them. The CDR3 loop is CASSQTGTTYGYTF. Written as DNA, the CDR3 is TGTGCCAGCTCACAAACCGGGACAACGTATGGCTACACCTTC.